This T cell receptor beta chain originates from a study of cytomegalovirus exposure and HLA in healthy donors. A remark on this clone: The target antigen is unknown.

Study-wide findings and caveats: CMV serostatus alone was available as immune exposure information. A later analysis found common viral pathogens apparently linked to several of the most significant clusters. Several V segments, TRBV6-2 and TRBV6-3 among them, could not be told apart and were dropped. The CMV antigen specificity of a few CMV-associated chains was confirmed through in vitro analysis.

The PCR was carried out with 60 Vbeta primers and 13 Jbeta primers. Libraries were prepared by immunoSEQ multiplex PCR; TCRdb keeps only in-frame clonotypes and omits some of them. The sample yields around 130,000 clones, of which the top ten take up around 1.5%. The germline CDR1 and CDR2 sequences are SEHNR and FQNEAQ (reference sequence). The CDR3 contains 15 residues. The V gene end was trimmed by 5 bases and the J gene end by 6 bases; junction bases not matched to a gene: 9. This chain links TRBV7-9 with TRBJ2-2; 7 positions agree with TRBD2. This TCR came from a woman aged 35 to 49 in good health and CMV-seronegative. Sequencing was done on a sample of PBMCs. The CDR3 is CASSPPGREAGELFF. The CDR3 region has the DNA TGTGCCAGCAGCCCCCCTGGGAGGGAAGCCGGGGAGCTGTTTTTT.